Given below is one T cell receptor beta chain in context. It was with a sample-barcoded 5' primer and a J-beta primer mix that a second PCR of about 7 to 12 cycles was run. A single record per CDR3 protein comes from TCRdb applying MiXCR to the 5' RACE reads. Of 650,000 to 800,000 distinct CDR3 sequences in the sample, about 42% were seen once. The sample comes from a study of blood T cells in healthy people across ages. The TCR was taken from a man aged 55 to 70 in good health. Material: blood.

The CDR3 region is CSVAQSCSAFF. In nucleotides, the CDR3 is TGCAGCGTTGCGCAGTCATGTTCGGCTTTCTTT. The J gene is TRBJ1-1, the V gene TRBV29-1; D call uncertain. The CDR3 has 11 amino acids. The ends were cut back, 4 bases at V and 11 bases at J, with 14 bases in the middle. CDR1 and CDR2 (germline): SQVTM, ANQGSEA.